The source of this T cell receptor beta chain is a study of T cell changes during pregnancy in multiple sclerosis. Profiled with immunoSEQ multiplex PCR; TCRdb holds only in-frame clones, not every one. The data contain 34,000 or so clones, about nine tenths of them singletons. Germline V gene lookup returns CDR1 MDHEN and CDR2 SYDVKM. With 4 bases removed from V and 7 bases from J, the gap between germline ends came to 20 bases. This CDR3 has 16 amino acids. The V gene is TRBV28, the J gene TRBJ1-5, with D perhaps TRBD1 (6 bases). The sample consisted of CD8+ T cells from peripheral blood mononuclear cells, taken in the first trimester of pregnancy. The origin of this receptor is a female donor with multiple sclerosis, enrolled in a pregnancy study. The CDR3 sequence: CASSSGSARGGQPQHF. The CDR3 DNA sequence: TGTGCCAGCAGTTCTGGGTCTGCCAGGGGTGGGCAGCCCCAGCATTTT.